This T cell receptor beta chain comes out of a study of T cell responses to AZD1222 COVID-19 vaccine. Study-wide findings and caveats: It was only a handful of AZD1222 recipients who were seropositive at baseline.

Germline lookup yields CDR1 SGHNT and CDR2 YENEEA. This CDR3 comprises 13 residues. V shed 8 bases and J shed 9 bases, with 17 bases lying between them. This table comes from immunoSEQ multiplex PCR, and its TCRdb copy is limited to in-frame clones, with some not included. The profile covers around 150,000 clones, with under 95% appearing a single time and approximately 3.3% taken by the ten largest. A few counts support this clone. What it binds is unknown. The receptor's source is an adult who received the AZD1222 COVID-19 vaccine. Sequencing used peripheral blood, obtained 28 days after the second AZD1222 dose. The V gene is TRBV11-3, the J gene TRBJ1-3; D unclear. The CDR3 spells CASRPTPGSTIYF. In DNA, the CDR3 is TGTGCCAGCCGCCCGACCCCCGGGAGCACCATATATTTT. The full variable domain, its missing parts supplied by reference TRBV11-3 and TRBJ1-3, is EAGVVQSPRYKIIEKKQPVAFWCNPISGHNTLYWYLQNLGQGPELLIRYENEEAVDDSQLPKDRFSAERLKGVDSTLKIQPAELGDSAVYLCASRPTPGSTIYFGEGSWLTVV.